This T cell receptor beta chain originates from a study of Graves' ophthalmopathy and Graves' hyperthyroidism. The study's findings and limits: Ophthalmopathy progression cases were predicted by the model with 70% to 71% sensitivity and about 72% specificity.

This clonotype occurred many times. No antigen is known for it. RNA served as the template for amplifying TCR beta CDR3 regions. Second-round multiplex PCR came after a first-round RT-PCR that employed HTBI primers. TCRdb ran MiXCR on the multiplex PCR reads and lists one entry per CDR3 protein. The sample lists roughly 170,000 distinct CDR3 sequences, just under 40% occurring once. The V gene's germline CDR1 is SGHTS and CDR2 YDEGEE. This CDR3 comprises 15 residues. Trimming took 4 bases from V and 1 from J; bases not matched to a gene: 7. Sequencing used peripheral blood. This TCR was recovered from a man between 25 and 39 years old with Graves' ophthalmopathy. The chain has TRBV5-8 and TRBJ2-5; the match to TRBD2 covers 7 bases. The CDR3 coding sequence is TGTGCCAGCAGCCCCGCCGGGACTACCCAAGAGACCCAGTACTTC. Encoded protein: CASSPAGTTQETQYF.